This TCR beta chain derives from a study of T cells in Graves' hyperthyroidism and ophthalmopathy. In its sample, this clonotype was seen a few times. The CDR3 extends over 14 amino acids. In germline, CDR1 is SGHDN, CDR2 FVKESK. V lost 4 bases to trimming and J lost 4 bases, with 13 bases between them. The investigators amplified TCR beta CDR3 regions from RNA transcripts. Researchers ran a first-round RT-PCR on the TCR CDR3 using the HTBI primer set. TCRdb reprocessed the multiplex PCR reads with MiXCR, giving one entry per CDR3 protein. The repertoire includes roughly 500,000 distinct CDR3 sequences, about 16% of them detected once, and around 28% sits in the top ten.

Sequenced input: blood. The receptor comes from a woman in her thirties with Graves' ophthalmopathy. This chain connects TRBV14 to TRBJ1-2; D not resolved. CDR3 bases: TGTGCCAGCAGCCGCCAAAGGTGGAGCTATGGCTACACCTTC. Residues: CASSRQRWSYGYTF.